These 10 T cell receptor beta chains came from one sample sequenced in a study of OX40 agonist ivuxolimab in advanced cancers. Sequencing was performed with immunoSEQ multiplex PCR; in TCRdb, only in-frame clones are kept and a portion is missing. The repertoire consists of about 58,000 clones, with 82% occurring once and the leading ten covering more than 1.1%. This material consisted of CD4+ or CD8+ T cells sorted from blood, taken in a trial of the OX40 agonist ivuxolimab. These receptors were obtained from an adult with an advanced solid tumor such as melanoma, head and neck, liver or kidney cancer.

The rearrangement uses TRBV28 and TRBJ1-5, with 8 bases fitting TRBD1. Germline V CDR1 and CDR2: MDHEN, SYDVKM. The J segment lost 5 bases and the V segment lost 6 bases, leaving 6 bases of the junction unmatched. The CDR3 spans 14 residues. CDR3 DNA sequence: TGTGCCAGCAGCCTGACAGGGGCGGATCAGCCCCAGCATTTT. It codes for CASSLTGADQPQHF.

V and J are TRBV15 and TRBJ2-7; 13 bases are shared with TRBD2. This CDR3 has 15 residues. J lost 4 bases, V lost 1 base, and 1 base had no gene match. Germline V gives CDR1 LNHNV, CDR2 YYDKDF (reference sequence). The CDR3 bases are TGTGCCACCAGCAGAGTGACTAGCGGGGGGTACGAGCAGTACTTC. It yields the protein CATSRVTSGGYEQYF. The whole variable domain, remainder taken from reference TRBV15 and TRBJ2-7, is DAMVIQNPRYQVTQFGKPVTLSCSQTLNHNVMYWYQQKSSQAPKLLFHYYDKDFNNEADTPDNFQSRRPNTSFCFLDIRSPGLGDTAMYLCATSRVTSGGYEQYFGPGTRLTVT.

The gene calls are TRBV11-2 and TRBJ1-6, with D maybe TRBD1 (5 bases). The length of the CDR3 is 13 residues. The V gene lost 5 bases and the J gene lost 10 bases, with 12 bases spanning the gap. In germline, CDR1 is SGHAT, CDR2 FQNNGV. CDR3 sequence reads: CASSQRGGSPLHF. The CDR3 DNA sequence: TGTGCCAGCAGCCAAAGGGGAGGATCACCCCTCCACTTT.

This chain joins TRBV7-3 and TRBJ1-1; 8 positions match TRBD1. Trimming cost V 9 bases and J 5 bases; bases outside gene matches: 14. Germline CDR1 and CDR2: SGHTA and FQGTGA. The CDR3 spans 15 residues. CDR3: CASKPSGGSGTEAFF. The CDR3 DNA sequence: TGTGCCAGTAAACCTTCAGGGGGCTCGGGGACTGAAGCTTTCTTT.

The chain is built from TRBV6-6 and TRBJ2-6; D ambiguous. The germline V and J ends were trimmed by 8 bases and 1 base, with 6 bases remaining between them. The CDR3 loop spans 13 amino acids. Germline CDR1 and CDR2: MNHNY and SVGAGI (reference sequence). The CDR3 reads CASRASGANVLTF. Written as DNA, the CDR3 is TGTGCCAGCCGAGCATCTGGGGCCAACGTCCTGACTTTC.

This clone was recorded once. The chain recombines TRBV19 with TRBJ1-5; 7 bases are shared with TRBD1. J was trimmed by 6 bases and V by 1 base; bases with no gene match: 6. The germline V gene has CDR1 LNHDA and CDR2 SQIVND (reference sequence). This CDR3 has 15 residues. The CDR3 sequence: CASSIAARGLQPQHF. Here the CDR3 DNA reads TGTGCCAGTAGTATAGCCGCTAGGGGGCTTCAGCCCCAGCATTTT.

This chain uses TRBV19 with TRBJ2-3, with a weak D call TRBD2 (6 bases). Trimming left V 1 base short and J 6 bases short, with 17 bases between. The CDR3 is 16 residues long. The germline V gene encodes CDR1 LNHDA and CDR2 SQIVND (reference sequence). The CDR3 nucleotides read TGTGCCAGTAGTATAGGGGGCGGGGACGCCCACGATACGCAGTATTTT. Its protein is CASSIGGGDAHDTQYF.

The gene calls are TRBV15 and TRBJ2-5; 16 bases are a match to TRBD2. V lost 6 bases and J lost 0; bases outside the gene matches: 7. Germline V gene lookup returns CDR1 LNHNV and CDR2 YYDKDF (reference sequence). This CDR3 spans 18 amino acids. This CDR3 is CATRRGTSGGAHQETQYF. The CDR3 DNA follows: TGTGCCACCAGGCGAGGGACTAGCGGGGGGGCCCACCAAGAGACCCAGTACTTC.

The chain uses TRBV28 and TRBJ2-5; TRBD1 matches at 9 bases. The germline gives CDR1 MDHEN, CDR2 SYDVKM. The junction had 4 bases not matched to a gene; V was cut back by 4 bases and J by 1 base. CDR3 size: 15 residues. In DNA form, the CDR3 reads TGTGCCAGCAGTTGGGAGGGACAGGGCCAAGAGACCCAGTACTTC. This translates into CASSWEGQGQETQYF.

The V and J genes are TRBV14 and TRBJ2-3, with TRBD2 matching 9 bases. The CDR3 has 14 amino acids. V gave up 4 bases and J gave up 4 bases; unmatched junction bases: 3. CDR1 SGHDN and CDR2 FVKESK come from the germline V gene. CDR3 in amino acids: CASSPGLAADTQYF. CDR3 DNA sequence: TGTGCCAGCAGCCCGGGACTAGCAGCAGATACGCAGTATTTT.